Described below is a single TCR beta chain sequence and its context. This clone was observed once. Its antigen target is currently unknown. Base qualities were left out, and no much larger clone turns up one base away. The CDR3 covers 16 residues, taking in both the cysteine and the phenylalanine. Only the CDR3 DNA is retained, 48 bases long and in frame from the first base. Trimming takes 8 bases from V and 5 bases from J, and the germline ends sit 21 bases apart. Reading the germline V gene (reference sequence) gives CDR1 SEHNR and CDR2 FQNEAQ. The cohort was made up of approximately 670 healthy bone marrow donors. Cohort members were all nominally healthy when sampled, although unrecorded immune exposures were likely present. The donor tested CMV seronegative and was one of the 352 seronegative cohort members. A peripheral blood sample was provided by each donor, and peripheral blood mononuclear cells were used for TCR beta sequencing. The Qiagen DNeasy Blood Extraction Kit was used to extract genomic DNA from the blood cell samples.

These data come from a study of cytomegalovirus exposure and HLA in healthy donors (dated by TCRdb to the late 2010s). For context, the study as a whole: An earlier analysis of some 600 of the donors reported 276 Gb of sequence data and 95 million to 140 million unique TCR beta sequences obtained from roughly 170 million T cells. An early release covering some 640 HLA-typed donors comprised 300 to 350 gigabases of sequencing data and about 90 million unique TCR sequences. Of the 350 to 450 genotyped donors, 65% to 90% fell in the genetic ancestry cluster associated with self-reported Caucasian donors. The study aimed to test whether cataloging public T cell receptors could reveal signatures of past pathogen exposure. The study profiled the T cell repertoires of hundreds of subjects by immunosequencing and related them to cytomegalovirus serostatus. In addition to the first cohort of around 670 subjects, a separate validation cohort of 120 different subjects was used. To predict cytomegalovirus infection status, the study combined high-throughput TCR immunosequencing, statistical association of individual TCRs with disease status, and machine learning. A later analysis re-analyzed previously published TCR beta repertoires from 550 to 700 donors and added high-resolution HLA genotyping to study TCR occurrence patterns. The later analysis used no new phenotypic data to find candidate immune exposures, relying instead on TCR beta sequences and their occurrence across donors. An earlier analysis of roughly 580 of the donors used high-throughput TCR beta sequencing to judge whether each TCR beta V gene segment behaved as functional or pseudogenic. Donor age, sex, ethnicity and CMV serostatus were collected together with the repertoire data. A later genetic analysis took genome-wide SNP genotypes for about three fifths of the roughly 670 donors and used that subset as a discovery cohort. Every discovery cohort repertoire had been produced on one sequencing platform. Class I and class II HLA loci were covered by the typing at four-digit resolution. Typing coverage differed by locus: A, B, C, DRB1 and DQB1 were typed in roughly 629-630 donors, DQA1 in about 510, DPA1 in over 600, and DPB1 in approximately 450. About five DR-DQ haplotypes were handled as single units for association and clustering because linkage in the cohort was strong. Among 300 to 500 genotyped donors of the cohort, an average of roughly 230,000 unique TCR beta nucleotide sequences was sequenced per donor, of which 15% to 20% were non-productive. Paper-wide results and their limitations: Over 15 rarely observed V segments, including chromosome 9 orphons, were excluded from the earlier analysis of about 610 of the donors because counts were too low. A later analysis reported that several top co-occurrence clusters appeared linked to parvovirus B19, influenza, CMV and Epstein-Barr virus. Because HLA typing was unavailable for some donors at each locus, only the typed subset was used in association tests. Presence/absence analyses assumed roughly uniform sequencing depth across donors, an assumption that may not hold. A cluster of highly shared sequence variants was judged likely to represent a technical artifact of the sequencing pipeline. In a later analysis, HLA-associated TCR beta chains were found to be more clonally expanded and to have lower generation probabilities than equally common non-associated chains. Three of the identified cytomegalovirus-associated TCR beta chains were confirmed in vitro to be specific for cytomegalovirus antigens. In a later analysis, the rate of TCR association differed among HLA loci, with DRB1 alleles having the most associated TCRs and HLA-C alleles having the fewest. For the cohort, immune exposure information was limited to CMV serostatus. An earlier analysis of 450 to 750 of the donors showed that most TCR beta V segments appeared in productive rearrangements either about 87% or about 30% of the time, which broadly matched IMGT annotations. The study listed 170 or so TCR beta chains as associated with cytomegalovirus. Most TCR sequences were seen in very few donors, while some public TCRs were found in many individuals. When HLA alleles, especially DR and DQ, strongly co-occurred, TCR associations were difficult to assign to individual alleles. Only TCR beta chains were sequenced in this cohort, and the absence of alpha or paired-chain data limited detectable features. V-gene and J-gene trimming of TCR beta chains was associated with a missense DCLRE1C variant in a later genetic analysis, and the association was replicated in an independent cohort. In both the original and validation cohorts, the classifier was reported to diagnose cytomegalovirus status with high specificity and sensitivity. The authors suggested that the approach could potentially be extended to other disease states and immunological phenotypes. In a later analysis, some 17,000 TCR beta sequences were associated with specific HLA alleles at a false discovery rate of 0.05. A further reported finding was that TCR beta sequences accurately predicted the HLA-A and HLA-B alleles for most subjects in the first cohort. In a later analysis, most CMV-associated TCR beta chains were found to appear HLA-restricted, with HLA associations seemingly driven largely by CMV exposure. Correlated functional status among segregating V segments might be attributable to linkage disequilibrium, but an unknown experimental factor could not be ruled out. According to a later genetic analysis, donors in an Asian-associated ancestry cluster had fewer N-insertions in productive TCRs than the roughly 660-donor mean. Some IMGT-functional V segments, including TRBV6-2 and TRBV6-3, could not be told apart with the 87-base-pair reads, so those segments were excluded.

Libraries were prepared through the immunoSEQ multiplex PCR assay. For the multiplex PCR, a mixture combining 60 forward primers for TCR Vbeta segments and 13 reverse primers for TCR Jbeta segments was used. A multiplex PCR assay on genomic DNA amplified the CDR3 region of rearranged TCR beta genes. On the Illumina HiSeq System, the amplified TCR beta libraries were sequenced as 87-base-pair reads. On the authors' methods: Across the roughly 670 repertoires, a later analysis counted roughly 84 million unique TCR beta chains, 9.5 million to 12 million of which were shared by at least two donors. To remove PCR and sequencing errors, raw reads were error-corrected and collapsed into unique sequences using a nearest-neighbor algorithm that merged closely related sequences. CDR3 sequences were aligned to IMGT reference sequences to assign V, D and J gene segments. For a sequence to be retained, a match of at least six nucleotides was required to both a V gene segment and a J gene segment. Rearrangements were called productive when the CDR3 lacked stop codons and stayed in frame with V and J; all others were non-productive. Following IMGT convention, CDR3 was defined as the stretch from the second conserved V-encoded cysteine to the conserved J-encoded phenylalanine. In an earlier analysis of roughly 610 of the donors, sequences lacking an unambiguous match to a single V gene segment were excluded. In an earlier analysis of several hundred of the donors, a V segment was called functional when productive rearrangements were above 56.7%, and segregating when the standard deviation between donors exceeded 5%. A statistical classification framework was built to diagnose cytomegalovirus status from the catalog of TCR beta chain sequences. In a later analysis, TCR nucleotide sequences were compared against IMGT/GENE-DB human TR gene sequences so that V and J genes could be assigned. Using the TCRdist pipeline, a later analysis assigned CDR3 sequences along with most-parsimonious VDJ recombination scenarios. In a later analysis, each TCR beta chain was defined by its CDR3 amino acid sequence together with its V-gene family, and reads without a unique V-gene family were excluded. As a way to deal with suspected cross-contamination and a sequencing artifact, a later analysis dropped roughly 600 nucleotide sequences that were highly shared and had low generation probability. For each public chain, a later analysis derived a clonal expansion index from normalized ranks of inferred template counts within each repertoire. In a later analysis, generation probabilities were computed with a VDJ recombination model fitted to out-of-frame rearrangements, and the resulting probabilities were checked against IGoR. In a later analysis, TCR-TCR, TCR-HLA and TCR-CMV co-occurrence was scored with hypergeometric tests, and a repertoire-size bias correction was applied to TCR pairs. To estimate false discovery rates, a later analysis permuted the HLA or CMV assignments 20 times. In a later analysis, co-occurring TCRs were grouped with DBSCAN, and TCRdist sequence similarity was added when clustering was performed within HLA-allele-positive subsets. For co-occurrence clustering, repertoires with fewer than 30,000 or more than 120,000 public chains were excluded, along with five or six repertoires with anomalous nucleotide sharing. What TCRdb holds here is the immuneACCESS table cut down to in-frame rearrangements. Part of the clones is not present; checked against another copy, under half of the missing clones reflect an unresolved V gene, and the others are unexplained. For V, J and clone size, that table is used; D and trimming come from the DNA. The sample profile shows tens of thousands of clones; approximately 71% of them were found once. Together, the top ten hold about 3.8% of the sample.

Material: PBMCs. The receptor's source is a man aged 30 to 45 in good health and CMV-seronegative. The chain joins TRBV7-9 to TRBJ1-4; the D gene is possibly TRBD1, with 6 bases matching. The CDR3 here reads CASSEGEGQLNEKLFF. The DNA reads as follows: TGTGCCAGCTCCGAAGGGGAAGGACAGCTAAATGAAAAACTGTTTTTT.